This TCR beta chain derives from a study of blood T cell repertoires in COVID-19. On the study more broadly: Acute-phase and convalescent COVID-19 samples originated in the United States, Italy and Spain. PBMCs, B-cell-depleted T cells, or T cells provided the cDNA or gDNA that made up the material.

The CDR3 has 17 amino acids. Trimming removed 3 bases from V and 8 bases from J; junction bases left unmatched: 13. Germline-derived CDR1 and CDR2 are MNHEY and SMNVEV (reference sequence). Participants were aged about 18 to 95 years, lived in 24 US areas, and enrolled virtually. The table came from immunoSEQ multiplex PCR; TCRdb's copy has only in-frame clones and leaves some out. In the table there are a few hundred thousand clones, 85% to 90% of which are singletons. The chain employs TRBV27 and TRBJ2-1; 10 nucleotides line up with TRBD2. This clonotype originated in a young man who had been exposed to COVID-19. The sample was PBMCs or T cells enriched from blood (not recorded which). DNA for the CDR3: TGTGCCAGCAGTTTCGGGGGAGGACTAGCGGAGGTATATGAGCAGTTCTTC. Its translation is CASSFGGGLAEVYEQFF.